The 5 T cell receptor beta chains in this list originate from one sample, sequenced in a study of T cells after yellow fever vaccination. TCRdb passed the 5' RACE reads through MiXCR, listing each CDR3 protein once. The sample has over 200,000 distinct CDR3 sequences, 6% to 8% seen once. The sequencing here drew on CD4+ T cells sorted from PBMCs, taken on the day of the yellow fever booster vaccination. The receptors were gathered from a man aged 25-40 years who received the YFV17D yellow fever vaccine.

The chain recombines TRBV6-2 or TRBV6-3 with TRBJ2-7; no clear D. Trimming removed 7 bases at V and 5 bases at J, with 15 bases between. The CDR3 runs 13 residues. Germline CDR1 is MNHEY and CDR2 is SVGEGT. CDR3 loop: CASTTFVPNEQYF. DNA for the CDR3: TGTGCCAGCACCACCTTCGTCCCGAACGAGCAGTACTTC.

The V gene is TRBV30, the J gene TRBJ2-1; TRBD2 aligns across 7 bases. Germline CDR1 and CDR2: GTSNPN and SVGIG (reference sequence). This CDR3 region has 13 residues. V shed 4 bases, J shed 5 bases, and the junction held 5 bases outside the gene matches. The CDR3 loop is CAWTAGTNNEQFF. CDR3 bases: TGTGCCTGGACAGCGGGGACCAACAATGAGCAGTTCTTC.

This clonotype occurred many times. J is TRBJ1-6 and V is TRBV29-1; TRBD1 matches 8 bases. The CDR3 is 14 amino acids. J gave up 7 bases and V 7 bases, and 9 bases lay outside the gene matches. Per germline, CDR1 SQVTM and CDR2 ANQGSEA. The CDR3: CSARTGNKNSPLHF. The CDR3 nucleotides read TGCAGCGCCCGGACAGGGAACAAAAATTCACCCCTCCACTTT.

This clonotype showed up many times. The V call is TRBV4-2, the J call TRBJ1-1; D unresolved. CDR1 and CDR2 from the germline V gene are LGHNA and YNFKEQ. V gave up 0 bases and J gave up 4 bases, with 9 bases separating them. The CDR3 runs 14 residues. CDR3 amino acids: CASSQESVATEAFF. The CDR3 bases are TGTGCCAGCAGCCAAGAATCAGTTGCCACTGAAGCTTTCTTT.

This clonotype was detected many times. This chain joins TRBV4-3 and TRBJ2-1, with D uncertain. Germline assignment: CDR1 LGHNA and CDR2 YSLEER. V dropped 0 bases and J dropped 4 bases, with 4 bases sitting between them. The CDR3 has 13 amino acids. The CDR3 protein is CASSQERYNEQFF. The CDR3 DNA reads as TGCGCCAGCAGCCAAGAGCGGTACAATGAGCAGTTCTTC.